This T cell receptor beta chain emerged from a study of T cells in Graves' hyperthyroidism and ophthalmopathy. Looking at the study overall: Peripheral blood collection took place at initial diagnosis, before any treatment. General study findings and limits: Ophthalmopathy stood apart from stable hyperthyroidism in a 13 V-J model.

RNA transcripts served as the template for amplifying TCR beta CDR3 regions. In the first-round RT-PCR of the TCR CDR3, the HTBI primer set was used. MiXCR, run by TCRdb on the multiplex PCR reads, gives a single entry per CDR3 protein. The sample gives approximately 400,000 distinct CDR3 sequences, approximately 15% of which show up once; less than 15% is in the top ten. This clonotype was found many times. What it binds is not known. Germline and junction disagree at one end, which may indicate a read error. Fresh peripheral blood, about 9.3 ml, yielded the PBMCs. Sample: blood. The sequence was collected from a woman aged 18-29 years with Graves' hyperthyroidism.

The CDR3 protein is CASSLGRSSGGETQYF. CDR3 sequence (DNA): TGTGCTAGCAGCTTAGGGCGGTCATCAGGGGGAGAGACCCAGTACTTC. The chain uses TRBV7-7 and TRBJ2-5; 7 bases agree with TRBD1. The CDR3 is 16 residues long. The germline gives CDR1 SSHAT, CDR2 FNYEAQ (reference sequence).